These 26 T cell receptor beta chains came from one sample sequenced in a study of T cell changes during pregnancy in multiple sclerosis. TCRdb keeps only in-frame clones here, not all; method: immunoSEQ multiplex PCR. Among over 50,000 clones listed, around 90% were seen once. The specimen was peripheral blood, collected in the first trimester of pregnancy. These receptors were collected from a female donor with multiple sclerosis, enrolled in a pregnancy study.

The chain joins TRBV5-1 to TRBJ1-1; D is ambiguous. The CDR3 consists of 11 residues. CDR1 is SGHRS and CDR2 is YFSETQ in the germline V gene. Between the trimmed V and J ends, which lost 5 bases and 2 bases, there was a span of 4 bases. CDR3 coding DNA: TGCGCCAGCAGACTTAACACTGAAGCTTTCTTT. Amino acids: CASRLNTEAFF. Full variable domain (remainder filled in from reference TRBV5-1 and TRBJ1-1): KAGVTQTPRYLIKTRGQQVTLSCSPISGHRSVSWYQQTPGQGLQFLFEYFSETQRNKGNFPGRFSGRQFSNSRSEMNVSTLELGDSALYLCASRLNTEAFFGQGTRLTVV.

This clone showed up just a few times. V gene TRBV7-9 combines with J gene TRBJ2-3; 11 nucleotides line up with TRBD1. The germline V gene has CDR1 SEHNR and CDR2 FQNEAQ (reference sequence). J gave up 7 bases and V 7 bases, and 13 bases lay outside the gene matches. CDR3 length: 16 amino acids. The CDR3 coding sequence is TGTGCCAGCACCCTGCTGCTGGGACAGGGGGGAAATACGCAGTATTTT. This translates into CASTLLLGQGGNTQYF.

The chain combines TRBV7-2 with TRBJ1-2; 9 nucleotides align to TRBD1. Per the germline V gene, CDR1 is SGHTA and CDR2 is FQGNSA. This CDR3 region has 14 residues. V lost 5 bases, J lost 7 bases, and 8 bases stayed unmatched. CDR3 sequence (DNA): TGTGCCAGCAGCACCGGACAGGGGAGGATTGGCTACACCTTC. Protein: CASSTGQGRIGYTF.

J is TRBJ2-7 and V is TRBV30; the match to TRBD1 covers 7 bases. In germline, CDR1 is GTSNPN, CDR2 SVGIG (reference sequence). The CDR3 loop spans 13 amino acids. Trimming took 5 bases from V and 0 from J; bases not matched to a gene: 4. The CDR3 DNA reads as TGTGCCTGGGCCCGGGACAGCTCCTACGAGCAGTACTTC. This sequence encodes CAWARDSSYEQYF. Together with reference TRBV30 and TRBJ2-7, the CDR3 gives the full variable domain: SQTIHQWPATLVQPVGSPLSLECTVEGTSNPNLYWYRQAAGRGLQLLFYSVGIGQISSEVPQNLSASRPQDRQFILSSKKLLLSDSGFYLCAWARDSSYEQYFGPGTRLTVT.

This sequence joins TRBV28 and TRBJ1-1; perhaps TRBD1 as D (5 bases). The V end lost 1 base, the J end lost 2 bases, and 8 bases lay between the germline ends. CDR3 size: 14 residues. From germline, CDR1 is MDHEN and CDR2 SYDVKM. The CDR3 DNA follows: TGTGCCAGCAGTTTATATCAGGGAAACACTGAAGCTTTCTTT. Translated, it gives CASSLYQGNTEAFF.

V and J are TRBV18 and TRBJ1-5; 9 positions match TRBD1. Germline CDR1 is KGHSH and CDR2 is LQKENI. The junction had 1 base not matched to a gene; V was cut back by 2 bases and J by 5 bases. The CDR3 totals 14 residues. CDR3 in amino acids: CASSPTGGYQPQHF. DNA of the CDR3: TGTGCCAGCTCACCAACAGGGGGCTATCAGCCCCAGCATTTT.

The J gene is TRBJ2-2, the V gene TRBV27; no clear D gene. Trimming took 5 bases from V and 7 from J, leaving 14 bases between them. Germline V CDR1 and CDR2: MNHEY, SMNVEV (reference sequence). The CDR3 runs to 14 residues. The CDR3 DNA reads TGTGCCAGCAGTCCCTCTAGGTCTGGCGGGGAGCTGTTTTTT. This codes for CASSPSRSGGELFF.

The rearrangement uses TRBV19 and TRBJ1-2; D is undetermined. The CDR3 consists of 13 residues. Germline V lookup: CDR1 LNHDA, CDR2 SQIVND (reference sequence). Trimming left V 3 bases short and J 7 bases short, with 12 bases between. The CDR3 protein is CASSITGEGGYTF. DNA for the CDR3: TGTGCCAGTAGTATCACCGGGGAGGGTGGCTACACCTTC.

This clone was seen at least ten times. This chain joins TRBV5-4 and TRBJ2-5; 9 bases map to TRBD2. CDR1 is SGHNT, CDR2 YYREEE, per germline (reference sequence). CDR3 length: 13 residues. With V trimmed by 5 bases and J by 3 bases, 2 bases remained unmatched. In nucleotides, the CDR3 is TGTGCCAGCAGGTTAGCGGGAGAAGAGACCCAGTACTTC. Translating it yields CASRLAGEETQYF.

This chain connects TRBV5-6 to TRBJ1-5, with 10 bases lining up with TRBD1. Germline lookup yields CDR1 SGHDT and CDR2 YYEEEE. After removal of 3 bases from V and 5 bases from J, the junction contained 5 bases not matched to a gene. The CDR3 has 15 residues. The CDR3 protein is CASSSSGQGYQPQHF. The CDR3 nucleotides read TGTGCCAGCAGCTCCTCGGGACAGGGGTATCAGCCCCAGCATTTT. Drawing the rest from reference TRBV5-6 and TRBJ1-5, the complete variable domain is DAGVTQSPTHLIKTRGQQVTLRCSPKSGHDTVSWYQQALGQGPQFIFQYYEEEERQRGNFPDRFSGHQFPNYSSELNVNALLLGDSALYLCASSSSGQGYQPQHFGDGTRLSIL.

This clone was recorded a few times. V is TRBV5-8 and J is TRBJ2-7; a weak D match, TRBD2 (6 bases). The germline CDR1 and CDR2 sequences are SGHTS and YDEGEE. V lost 4 bases and J lost 3, with 17 bases in between. The CDR3 is 15 amino acids. The CDR3 loop is CASSPPLAPYYEQYF. The CDR3 region has the DNA TGTGCCAGCAGCCCCCCCCTAGCGCCCTACTACGAGCAGTACTTC.

The J gene is TRBJ2-2, the V gene TRBV10-3, with unresolved D. The CDR3 has 11 residues. Germline CDR1 ENHRY, CDR2 SYGVKD. The V end was cut by 10 bases, the J end by 2 bases, with 5 bases between. The CDR3 coding sequence is TGTGCCAGTCGTAACACCGGGGAGCTGTTTTTT. It yields the protein CASRNTGELFF.

The rearrangement uses TRBV29-1 and TRBJ2-7; 10 nucleotides line up with TRBD2. The J segment lost 3 bases and the V segment lost 6 bases, leaving 5 bases of the junction unmatched. This CDR3 spans 13 amino acids. Germline lookup yields CDR1 SQVTM and CDR2 ANQGSEA. The CDR3 reads CSVGGTSDYEQYF. The CDR3 DNA sequence: TGCAGCGTGGGAGGGACTAGCGACTACGAGCAGTACTTC.

The genes are TRBV7-2 and TRBJ2-7; 7 nucleotides align to TRBD2. With 4 bases clipped from V and 0 bases from J, the junction kept 3 bases outside the gene matches. The CDR3 has 14 amino acids. The germline V gene has CDR1 SGHTA and CDR2 FQGNSA. CDR3 region: CASSSRGGSYEQYF. In DNA, the CDR3 is TGTGCCAGCAGCTCTCGCGGGGGCTCCTACGAGCAGTACTTC.

V and J are TRBV6-1 and TRBJ1-2; D might be TRBD1 (5 bases). The CDR3 runs 18 residues. CDR1 and CDR2 (germline): MNHNS, SASEGT. V lost 2 bases and J 2 bases, leaving 21 bases between the germline ends. The CDR3 DNA reads as TGTGCCAGCAGTGAACTAAAATCGGTGCGGGGGGGGAACTATGGCTACACCTTC. Residues: CASSELKSVRGGNYGYTF.

The rearrangement uses TRBV7-9 and TRBJ2-7; D might be TRBD1 (6 bases). The CDR3 contains 15 residues. Germline loops: CDR1 SEHNR, CDR2 FQNEAQ (reference sequence). V lost 4 bases and J lost 3, with 16 bases in between. CDR3 sequence (DNA): TGTGCCAGCAGCTCGAGCCAGGGGAACTACTACGAGCAGTACTTC. This encodes CASSSSQGNYYEQYF.

The chain carries TRBV18 and TRBJ1-2, with D maybe TRBD1 (6 bases). Germline-derived CDR1 and CDR2 are KGHSH and LQKENI. Trimming cost V 3 bases and J 3 bases, with 14 bases left between them. The CDR3 extends over 15 amino acids. CDR3 loop: CASSPMLSGDYGYTF. For the CDR3, the DNA is TGTGCCAGCTCACCTATGCTCTCAGGGGACTATGGCTACACCTTC.

V usage is TRBV4-2 and J usage is TRBJ2-5; 11 bases line up with TRBD2. The J call may not be correct, given that the DNA end is closer to TRBJ2-7. The CDR3 runs 18 residues. The germline CDR1 and CDR2 sequences are LGHNA and YNFKEQ. The CDR3 reads CASSQDLASGRWNYEQYF. The CDR3 DNA reads as TGTGCCAGCAGCCAAGATCTGGCTAGCGGGAGGTGGAACTACGAGCAGTACTTC.

This chain uses TRBV6-6 with TRBJ1-3, with a tentative D call TRBD1 (5 bases). The CDR3 sequence is 15 residues long. The germline V gene encodes CDR1 MNHNY and CDR2 SVGAGI (reference sequence). The V end was cut by 1 base, the J end by 9 bases, with 16 bases between. The CDR3, as DNA: TGTGCCAGCAGTTACTGGACATCCGGTAGCGGCACCATATATTTT. Translated, it gives CASSYWTSGSGTIYF.

The chain links TRBV15 to TRBJ2-6; D call uncertain. Trimming removed 3 bases at V and 1 base at J, with 7 bases between. The germline V gene has CDR1 LNHNV and CDR2 YYDKDF (reference sequence). The length of the CDR3 is 15 residues. Written as DNA, the CDR3 is TGTGCCACCAGCAGCCCGACTTCTGGGGCCAACGTCCTGACTTTC. This sequence encodes CATSSPTSGANVLTF.

The gene calls are TRBV7-9 and TRBJ2-7, with TRBD2 matching over 11 bases. Germline CDR1 and CDR2: SEHNR and FQNEAQ (reference sequence). This CDR3 has 15 residues. The V segment lost 0 bases and the J segment 2 bases; nucleotides outside the gene matches: 0. The DNA for the CDR3 is TGTGCCAGCAGCTTAGCTAGCGGGAGGGCCTACGAGCAGTACTTC. The encoded protein is CASSLASGRAYEQYF.

The V call is TRBV9, the J call TRBJ2-2; 13 bases align to TRBD2. Trimming cost V 4 bases and J 6 bases; bases outside gene matches: 9. The CDR3 is 17 residues long. Looked up from germline, CDR1 is SGDLS and CDR2 is YYNGEE. The CDR3: CASSPWTSGSGAGELFF. CDR3 in DNA: TGTGCCAGCAGCCCCTGGACTAGCGGGAGTGGGGCCGGGGAGCTGTTTTTT.

The rearrangement uses TRBV7-3 and TRBJ1-2; tentatively, D is TRBD1 (6 bases). Germline loops: CDR1 SGHTA, CDR2 FQGTGA. V was cut by 0 bases and J by 6 bases, with 11 bases left in between. This CDR3 region has 14 residues. The CDR3 here is CASSLTSAGDGYTF. CDR3 DNA: TGTGCCAGCAGCTTAACGTCGGCAGGGGATGGCTACACCTTC.

This sequence joins TRBV2 and TRBJ2-1; 11 bases map to TRBD2. The CDR3 length is 14 residues. Germline V gives CDR1 SNHLY, CDR2 FYNNEI. Losses at the gene ends were 8 bases for V and 3 bases for J; bases not matched to a gene: 3. For the CDR3, the DNA is TGTGCCAGCGGCCTAGCGGGAGGCTACAATGAGCAGTTCTTC. Translating it yields CASGLAGGYNEQFF.

Only one count was recorded for this clone. This chain links TRBV21-1 with TRBJ2-7; TRBD2 was called by the table and not checked on the DNA. TRBV21-1 is listed as a pseudogene. CDR3 size: 14 residues. The CDR3 DNA sequence: TGTGCCAGCAGCAAATGTCAAGCCGGCTACGAGCAGTACTTC. The encoded protein is CASSKCQAGYEQYF.

The chain is built from TRBV6-5 and TRBJ2-3; TRBD1 aligns across 10 bases. J gave up 5 bases and V 2 bases, and 4 bases lay outside the gene matches. Germline V lookup: CDR1 MNHEY, CDR2 SVGAGI. This CDR3 spans 15 amino acids. CDR3 loop: CASSYGQGGLDTQYF. The CDR3 DNA reads as TGTGCCAGCAGTTACGGACAGGGGGGCTTAGATACGCAGTATTTT.